The next 19 T cell receptor beta chains were all read from a single sample in a study of T cell responses to AZD1222 COVID-19 vaccine. The assay was immunoSEQ multiplex PCR, and TCRdb's table has in-frame clones only and misses some. The repertoire has some 120,000 clones, approximately 84% of them found once; the top ten carry around 7.2%. The sample here was peripheral blood, taken on day 0 of AZD1222 vaccination. The receptor source for this set is an adult in good health.

The chain couples TRBV10-3 to TRBJ1-5; no reliable D call. CDR3 length: 14 amino acids. CDR1 ENHRY and CDR2 SYGVKD come from the germline V gene. With 0 bases removed from V and 4 bases from J, the gap between germline ends came to 7 bases. CDR3 residues: CAISESEGNQPQHF. The CDR3 nucleotides are TGTGCCATCAGTGAGTCAGAAGGGAATCAGCCCCAGCATTTT.

This sequence joins TRBV5-5 and TRBJ2-3, with TRBD2 as a possible D gene (6 bases). Germline V gives CDR1 SGHKS, CDR2 YYEKEE (reference sequence). Trimming removed 2 bases at V and 1 base at J, with 11 bases between. CDR3 length: 15 residues. The CDR3 sequence is CASSFSASGTDTQYF. The CDR3, as DNA: TGTGCCAGCAGCTTCTCGGCTAGCGGCACAGATACGCAGTATTTT.

The chain couples TRBV19 to TRBJ1-2, with 7 bases matching TRBD1. CDR1 LNHDA and CDR2 SQIVND come from the germline V gene (reference sequence). The CDR3 sequence is 14 residues long. V was pared by 6 bases and J by 5 bases, with 9 bases of the junction left unmatched. In DNA, the CDR3 is TGTGCCAGTAGCCCAGGGGAGACAGGGTATGGCTACACCTTC. It yields the protein CASSPGETGYGYTF.

V is TRBV6-5 and J is TRBJ1-2; D remains unclear. The V and J ends lost 9 bases and 2 bases respectively, with 13 bases between them. CDR3 length: 13 amino acids. Germline V gene data show CDR1 as MNHEY and CDR2 as SVGAGI. The CDR3 DNA follows: TGTGCCAGTCGCGAGGGTTCGAACTATGGCTACACCTTC. It encodes CASREGSNYGYTF.

J is TRBJ2-1 and V is TRBV12-3 or TRBV12-4, with TRBD2 matching over 10 bases. After removal of 8 bases from V and 8 bases from J, the junction contained 6 bases not matched to a gene. This CDR3 comprises 13 residues. The CDR3 region is CASGLAGVDEQFF. In DNA, the CDR3 is TGTGCCAGCGGGCTAGCGGGAGTGGATGAGCAGTTCTTC.

The chain links TRBV27 to TRBJ1-5; TRBD1 might be the D (5 bases). This CDR3 spans 16 amino acids. The V end lost 6 bases, the J end lost 2 bases, and 17 bases lay between the germline ends. CDR1 and CDR2 from the germline V gene are MNHEY and SMNVEV (reference sequence). The CDR3, as DNA: TGTGCCAGCAGCCCCGCCGGGGGTATGGGCAATCAGCCCCAGCATTTT. This sequence encodes CASSPAGGMGNQPQHF.

This sequence joins TRBV5-6 and TRBJ1-5; D unresolved. Trimming took off 1 base at V and 3 bases at J, with 2 bases between the two ends. This CDR3 has 12 residues. The germline CDR1 and CDR2 sequences are SGHDT and YYEEEE. CDR3 sequence: CASSLINQPQHF. CDR3 bases: TGTGCCAGCAGCTTGATCAATCAGCCCCAGCATTTT.

V usage is TRBV15 and J usage is TRBJ1-5, with D possibly matching TRBD1 (5 bases). Germline V CDR1 and CDR2: LNHNV, YYDKDF (reference sequence). The V end lost 8 bases, the J end lost 2 bases, and 19 bases lay between the germline ends. The CDR3 sequence is 16 residues long. CDR3 coding DNA: TGTGCCACCTCCAAGGAGGCAGGAGGGGGCAATCAGCCCCAGCATTTT. Encoded protein: CATSKEAGGGNQPQHF.

J is TRBJ2-3 and V is TRBV27; D is ambiguous. CDR3 length equals 14 residues. Germline V gene lookup returns CDR1 MNHEY and CDR2 SMNVEV (reference sequence). V lost 5 bases to trimming and J lost 0 bases, with 9 bases between them. Here the CDR3 DNA reads TGTGCCAGCAGTCGCTATCCTAGCACAGATACGCAGTATTTT. It is translated as CASSRYPSTDTQYF.

The rearrangement joins TRBV5-1 to TRBJ2-1; D might be TRBD2 (6 bases). V was shortened by 3 bases and J by 6 bases, with 19 bases between the two germline ends. The CDR3 loop spans 16 amino acids. Looked up from germline, CDR1 is SGHRS and CDR2 is YFSETQ. The CDR3 bases are TGCGCCAGCAGCTCTTTTACAGCGGGTTGGGGCAATGAGCAGTTCTTC. Translated: CASSSFTAGWGNEQFF.

This clone was seen more than once but under ten times. This chain connects TRBV27 to TRBJ2-3, with D perhaps TRBD2 (5 bases). Trimming pared 3 bases from V and 6 bases from J, leaving 7 bases between. Germline lookup yields CDR1 MNHEY and CDR2 SMNVEV (reference sequence). The CDR3 spans 12 residues. As DNA, the CDR3 is TGTGCCAGCAGTTTCCGAGGGGATACGCAGTATTTT. It is translated as CASSFRGDTQYF.

The CDR3 reads CASAPEAPYTEAFF. In nucleotides, the CDR3 is TGTGCCAGCGCGCCCGAGGCTCCATACACTGAAGCTTTCTTT. This chain joins TRBV28 and TRBJ1-1; D unresolved. This CDR3 region has 14 residues. Germline CDR1 and CDR2: MDHEN and SYDVKM. V dropped 8 bases and J dropped 3 bases, with 16 bases sitting between them.

The J gene is TRBJ1-2, the V gene TRBV2; D is perhaps TRBD1 (5 bases). Trimming left V 2 bases short and J 0 bases short, with 13 bases between. The CDR3 spans 16 residues. Germline-derived CDR1 and CDR2 are SNHLY and FYNNEI. Here the CDR3 DNA reads TGTGCCAGCAGTGAATGGGGGAGAGGAGCTAACTATGGCTACACCTTC. This codes for CASSEWGRGANYGYTF.

The V and J genes are TRBV3-1 (or the pseudogene TRBV3-2) and TRBJ1-2, with D uncertain. The length of the CDR3 is 12 residues. The germline V gene encodes CDR1 LGHDT and CDR2 YNNKEL (reference sequence). V lost 0 bases and J lost 8, with 7 bases in between. The DNA for the CDR3 is TGTGCCAGCAGCCAAGATTATGCGGGCTACACCTTC. As protein: CASSQDYAGYTF.

The gene calls are TRBV6-6 and TRBJ1-2; D unclear. The CDR3 runs 13 residues. Trimming shortened V by 5 bases and J by 7 bases, and 14 bases separated the two germline ends. CDR1 MNHNY and CDR2 SVGAGI come from the germline V gene (reference sequence). The DNA for the CDR3 is TGTGCCAGCAGTCGGCCCGCGGAGCGTGGCTACACCTTC. Its protein product is CASSRPAERGYTF.

The chain carries TRBV29-1 and TRBJ1-5; no clear D gene. V was trimmed by 4 bases and J by 3 bases, leaving 16 bases between them. The CDR3 has 15 residues. Germline assignment: CDR1 SQVTM and CDR2 ANQGSEA. In nucleotides, the CDR3 is TGCAGCGTTGTGACGGAGGGTGGGTTCAATCAGCCCCAGCATTTT. It is translated as CSVVTEGGFNQPQHF.

This sequence joins TRBV28 and TRBJ1-2; D is undetermined. Trimming removed 1 base from V and 7 bases from J, with 10 bases in between. CDR3 size: 13 residues. CDR1 and CDR2 from the germline V gene are MDHEN and SYDVKM. CDR3 amino acids: CASSLYPGTGYTF. Here the CDR3 DNA reads TGTGCCAGCAGTTTATATCCGGGTACTGGCTACACCTTC.

This clone was observed a single time. The chain couples TRBV3-1 (or the pseudogene TRBV3-2) to TRBJ1-3; D may be TRBD1 (5 bases). Germline V gene data show CDR1 as LGHDT and CDR2 as YNNKEL (reference sequence). This CDR3 spans 15 amino acids. Trimming cost V 4 bases and J 0 bases, with 10 bases left between them. The CDR3 DNA follows: TGTGCCAGCAGCCGAACAGGTACCTCTGGAAACACCATATATTTT. Its protein product is CASSRTGTSGNTIYF.

This clone was observed once. The chain carries TRBV6-5 and TRBJ1-5, with unresolved D. Trimming removed 11 bases at V and 6 bases at J, with 8 bases between. Per the germline V gene, CDR1 is MNHEY and CDR2 is SVGAGI. This CDR3 has 10 residues. The CDR3 sequence is CAAGPQPQHF. The CDR3 coding sequence is TGTGCCGCGGGCCCTCAGCCCCAGCATTTT.